This record covers a single T cell receptor (beta chain). This sample is drawn from a study of blood T cell repertoires in COVID-19. Original data processing: Using reference gene primer amplification, nucleated cell counts were estimated. Produced via immunoSEQ multiplex PCR; TCRdb's table is partial and in-frame only. For V, J and clone size, that table is used; D and trimming come from the DNA. There are about 210,000 clones in the sample; 90% to 95% occur only once, and 1.2% lies in the top ten. Germline loops: CDR1 LGHDT, CDR2 YNNKEL (reference sequence). Trimming pared 0 bases from V and 8 bases from J, leaving 5 bases between. The CDR3 spans 13 residues.

The origin of this receptor is a man aged 30 to 39 with acute or convalescent COVID-19. This sequence joins TRBV3-1 (or the pseudogene TRBV3-2) and TRBJ1-6; D is unclear. Sequenced: peripheral blood. The CDR3 DNA follows: TGTGCCAGCAGCCAAGAACGGTATTCACCCCTCCACTTT. It is translated as CASSQERYSPLHF.